This entry lists 21 T cell receptor beta chains sequenced from one sample in a study of graft-versus-host responses after intestinal transplantation. Assay: immunoSEQ multiplex PCR; the TCRdb copy retains only in-frame clones and omits some. The table has about 88,000 clones, 90% seen once; the top ten hold 0.095% to 0.11%. Which antigens these TCRs recognize remains unknown. This specimen consisted of unstimulated CD4+ T cells sorted from spleen or lymph node cells, obtained before intestinal transplant. All receptors derive from a human donor who received an intestinal transplant.

The rearrangement uses TRBV5-1 and TRBJ1-1; 8 bases match TRBD1. With 1 base clipped from V and 3 bases from J, the junction kept 8 bases outside the gene matches. Germline V gene lookup returns CDR1 SGHRS and CDR2 YFSETQ. CDR3 length equals 16 residues. CDR3 loop: CASSLLFGQGDTEAFF. The CDR3 DNA sequence: TGCGCCAGCAGCTTGCTCTTCGGACAGGGTGACACTGAAGCTTTCTTT.

The chain links TRBV6-5 to TRBJ1-2, with D possibly being TRBD1 (5 bases). The germline V gene encodes CDR1 MNHEY and CDR2 SVGAGI. Trimming stripped 0 bases from V and 7 bases from J, with 15 bases between. This CDR3 has 15 residues. CDR3 nucleotide sequence: TGTGCCAGCAGTTACTCCGGGCCCAGGGCAGGTGGCTACACCTTC. It is translated as CASSYSGPRAGGYTF.

This rearrangement joins TRBV9 to TRBJ2-1; 8 bases are shared with TRBD2. The germline V gene has CDR1 SGDLS and CDR2 YYNGEE. The junction had 9 bases not matched to a gene; V was cut back by 4 bases and J by 6 bases. The CDR3 loop spans 15 amino acids. CDR3 DNA sequence: TGTGCCAGCAGCACGAGCGGGGGTCCCCTCAATGAGCAGTTCTTC. Its protein product is CASSTSGGPLNEQFF.

This rearrangement joins TRBV27 to TRBJ1-4, with 7 bases matching TRBD1. Germline CDR1 and CDR2: MNHEY and SMNVEV (reference sequence). J gave up 8 bases and V 5 bases, and 8 bases lay outside the gene matches. CDR3 length: 14 amino acids. CDR3 sequence reads: CASSPETGPEKLFF. The CDR3, as DNA: TGTGCCAGCAGTCCCGAGACAGGGCCGGAAAAACTGTTTTTT.

This clone showed up just a few times. CDR3 in DNA: TGCGCCACCGGGACAGGCCGAAACACCATATATTTT. This translates into CATGTGRNTIYF. This sequence joins TRBV10-2 and TRBJ1-3; 8 bases line up with TRBD1. The CDR3 length is 12 residues. J was trimmed by 5 bases and V by 10 bases; bases with no gene match: 4. The germline gives CDR1 WSHSY, CDR2 SAAADI.

V gene TRBV5-8 combines with J gene TRBJ2-1; D remains ambiguous. Germline lookup yields CDR1 SGHTS and CDR2 YDEGEE. Trimming left V 1 base short and J 3 bases short, with 5 bases between. This CDR3 comprises 13 residues. The CDR3 DNA reads as TGTGCCAGCAGCTTGCCGGGCTACAATGAGCAGTTCTTC. This gives the protein CASSLPGYNEQFF.

The CDR3 loop reads CASSLSGDHSRVDTGELFF. In DNA form, the CDR3 reads TGTGCCAGCAGCTTATCAGGGGACCACAGTCGGGTAGACACCGGGGAGCTGTTTTTT. The chain joins TRBV7-3 to TRBJ2-2; TRBD1 might be the D (6 bases). V dropped 2 bases and J dropped 3 bases, with 22 bases sitting between them. In germline, CDR1 is SGHTA, CDR2 FQGTGA. The CDR3 is 19 residues long. Looking up the rest from reference TRBV7-3 and TRBJ2-2 gives the full variable domain: GAGVSQTPSNKVTEKGKYVELRCDPISGHTALYWYRQSLGQGPEFLIYFQGTGAADDSGLPNDRFFAVRPEGSVSTLKIQRTERGDSAVYLCASSLSGDHSRVDTGELFFGEGSRLTVL.

The gene calls are TRBV5-1 and TRBJ1-6; tentatively, D is TRBD1 (6 bases). The CDR3 consists of 17 residues. CDR1 SGHRS and CDR2 YFSETQ come from the germline V gene. Trimming left V 0 bases short and J 3 bases short, with 13 bases between. The CDR3 DNA reads TGCGCCAGCAGCTTGGCGGGGCAGGGGAACTATAATTCACCCCTCCACTTT. Amino acids: CASSLAGQGNYNSPLHF.

The chain uses TRBV27 and TRBJ1-1; D unclear. The ends were cut back, 6 bases at V and 3 bases at J, with 11 bases in the middle. The CDR3 is 13 amino acids. Germline V gene lookup returns CDR1 MNHEY and CDR2 SMNVEV (reference sequence). CDR3 coding DNA: TGTGCCAGCAGCCGCCGAGACTACACTGAAGCTTTCTTT. Its protein is CASSRRDYTEAFF.

This clone has only one observation. The chain combines TRBV5-1 with TRBJ1-5; TRBD1 might be the D (5 bases). The CDR3 has 15 residues. The V gene lost 4 bases and the J gene lost 0 bases, with 11 bases spanning the gap. Per germline, CDR1 SGHRS and CDR2 YFSETQ. In DNA, the CDR3 is TGCGCCAGCAGCCTGGTGGGGGGTAGCAATCAGCCCCAGCATTTT. This encodes CASSLVGGSNQPQHF.

The chain joins TRBV6-1 to TRBJ1-3, with 8 bases matching TRBD1. Germline V CDR1 and CDR2: MNHNS, SASEGT. This CDR3 region has 14 residues. V shed 5 bases, J shed 0 bases, and the junction held 0 bases outside the gene matches. The CDR3 DNA sequence: TGTGCCAGCAGTACAGGGGGCTCTGGAAACACCATATATTTT. Translation: CASSTGGSGNTIYF.

The chain employs TRBV27 and TRBJ2-7; 10 nucleotides align to TRBD2. The CDR3 extends over 17 amino acids. Germline CDR1 and CDR2: MNHEY and SMNVEV (reference sequence). The V gene end was trimmed by 3 bases and the J gene end by 0 bases; junction bases not matched to a gene: 8. The CDR3 DNA reads as TGTGCCAGCAGTTTGCGACTAGCGGGCCCTGGCTCCTACGAGCAGTACTTC. Translated: CASSLRLAGPGSYEQYF.

CDR3 loop: CATSRDSSFSSYEQYF. The CDR3, as DNA: TGTGCCACCAGCAGAGATAGCAGCTTTAGCTCCTACGAGCAGTACTTC. The chain carries TRBV15 and TRBJ2-7; no reliable D call. The germline V gene encodes CDR1 LNHNV and CDR2 YYDKDF (reference sequence). The length of the CDR3 is 16 residues. V lost 0 bases and J lost 0, with 12 bases in between.

The V call is TRBV7-9, the J call TRBJ1-6; a weak D match, TRBD1 (5 bases). V dropped 1 base and J dropped 8 bases, with 12 bases sitting between them. The CDR3 has 15 amino acids. CDR1 SEHNR and CDR2 FQNEAQ come from the germline V gene (reference sequence). The CDR3, as DNA: TGTGCCAGCAGCTTAGTGTCAGGGCCGGATTCACCCCTCCACTTT. Protein: CASSLVSGPDSPLHF.

The chain has TRBV7-3 and TRBJ2-1; possible D gene TRBD2, 5 bases. Trimming shortened V by 2 bases and J by 3 bases, and 11 bases separated the two germline ends. The CDR3 is 15 residues long. Germline assignment: CDR1 SGHTA and CDR2 FQGTGA. CDR3 DNA: TGTGCCAGCAGCTTAGGGCGGACTCGCTACAATGAGCAGTTCTTC. Its translation is CASSLGRTRYNEQFF.

The chain links TRBV4-1 to TRBJ2-3; maybe TRBD2 (7 bases). The CDR3 is 14 amino acids. The V end lost 10 bases, the J end lost 2 bases, and 16 bases lay between the germline ends. The germline V gene has CDR1 MGHRA and CDR2 YSYEKL. The chain's CDR3 is CATSKGGVTDTQYF. The CDR3 DNA sequence: TGCGCCACGTCGAAGGGGGGGGTCACAGATACGCAGTATTTT.

V usage is TRBV5-6 and J usage is TRBJ2-7, with a possible D match to TRBD1 (5 bases). V was clipped by 4 bases and J by 1 base, with 9 bases between them. There are 13 residues in the CDR3. CDR1 is SGHDT, CDR2 YYEEEE, per germline. In nucleotides, the CDR3 is TGTGCCAGCAGCCGTGCAGGGTCCTACGAGCAGTACTTC. Its translation is CASSRAGSYEQYF.

This sequence joins TRBV18 and TRBJ1-6; TRBD1 matches 7 bases. Germline V CDR1 and CDR2: KGHSH, LQKENI. V lost 3 bases, J lost 13 bases, and 12 bases stayed unmatched. CDR3 length equals 15 residues. The CDR3: CASSPGTVLWAPLHF. The CDR3 DNA reads as TGTGCCAGCTCACCCGGGACAGTTCTCTGGGCTCCCCTCCACTTT.

For this clone: Other DNA sequences from this sample encode an identical CDR3 as well. The chain combines TRBV7-3 with TRBJ2-2, with D perhaps TRBD2 (6 bases). The CDR3 has 13 amino acids. The V gene lost 2 bases and the J gene lost 7 bases, with 8 bases spanning the gap. The germline gives CDR1 SGHTA, CDR2 FQGTGA. In DNA form, the CDR3 reads TGTGCCAGCAGCTTACTGGGGGGCGGGGAGCTGTTTTTT. Translation gives CASSLLGGGELFF.

In its sample, this clone was seen a few times. The chain employs TRBV7-9 and TRBJ1-2, with D perhaps TRBD1 (5 bases). The length of the CDR3 is 16 residues. Germline V gene lookup returns CDR1 SEHNR and CDR2 FQNEAQ (reference sequence). Trimming took off 2 bases at V and 4 bases at J, with 17 bases between the two ends. In nucleotides, the CDR3 is TGTGCCAGCAGCTTATTACCGTATGGGGCCCCCTATGGCTACACCTTC. Amino acids: CASSLLPYGAPYGYTF.

This clone was detected a few times. J is TRBJ2-2 and V is TRBV6-5; 7 bases map to TRBD1. With V trimmed by 6 bases and J by 4 bases, 8 bases remained unmatched. CDR1 and CDR2 (germline): MNHEY, SVGAGI. The CDR3 sequence is 15 residues long. CDR3 nucleotide sequence: TGTGCCAGCAGCCCTCTGACAGGGCTCACCGGGGAGCTGTTTTTT. Translating gives CASSPLTGLTGELFF.